The present TCR beta chain was sequenced within a study of T-cell reconstitution after alpha-beta-depleted transplantation in children. Study results and limitations: There were some patients whose high TCRbeta diversity at day 60 came from surviving recipient T cells and thymic progenitors. Newly generated T cells supplied most T-cell counts and diversity one year post-transplant. Alpha-beta T cells about two months after transplant reportedly derived from several hundred expanded graft clones.

Using unique molecular identifiers, the investigators prepared the TCRbeta library. TCRdb re-called the PCR reads with MiXCR, one entry per CDR3 protein. The sample lists 500,000 to 600,000 distinct CDR3 sequences; approximately 30% were seen once. This clonotype showed up just a few times. What it binds is unknown. CDR1 is ENHRY, CDR2 SYGVKD, per germline. Trimming shortened V by 8 bases and J by 2 bases, and 9 bases separated the two germline ends. This CDR3 is 12 amino acids long. The clonotype comes from a boy younger than two with Wiskott-Aldrich syndrome, due to receive a stem cell transplant. The sample here was PBMCs, taken before TCRalphabeta/CD19-depleted stem cell transplant. The chain couples TRBV10-3 to TRBJ2-5; D gene unclear. CDR3 sequence reads: CAIAARQETQYF. CDR3 coding DNA: TGTGCCATCGCCGCCAGGCAAGAGACCCAGTACTTC.